The 3 T cell receptor beta chains below come from one sample, sequenced in a study of human T cells and chemical hapten exposure. Time point meaning: pre-sensitization, week 0. Treatment meaning: therapeutic diphenylcyclopropenone sensitization with weekly scalp DPC. TCRdb passed the RACE reads through MiXCR, listing each CDR3 protein once. The sample has around 180,000 distinct CDR3 sequences; around 30% are singletons. Sequenced material: whole blood, taken in connection with sensitization to the hapten diphenylcyclopropenone (DPC). Every receptor here comes from a woman aged 25 to 45 with alopecia areata. Some clones in this sample may be carry-over from other donors' samples.

This chain links TRBV18 with TRBJ2-7; no reliable D call. Germline V gene data show CDR1 as KGHSH and CDR2 as LQKENI. V lost 5 bases, J lost 1 base, and 15 bases lay in between. This CDR3 has 15 residues. The CDR3 nucleotides read TGTGCCAGCTCAACGAGACACCAAGGTTCCTACGAGCAGTACTTC. Translation gives CASSTRHQGSYEQYF.

This rearrangement joins TRBV20-1 to TRBJ2-1; a possible D gene is TRBD2 (5 bases). Trimming took 7 bases from V and 0 from J, leaving 13 bases between them. The CDR3 totals 14 residues. From germline, CDR1 is DFQATT and CDR2 SNEGSKA (reference sequence). The CDR3 loop is CSGGFGDSYNEQFF. The CDR3 DNA sequence: TGCAGTGGTGGTTTCGGGGACTCCTACAATGAGCAGTTCTTC.

This clonotype was counted only a few times. The chain recombines TRBV28 with TRBJ2-7, with D hard to call. Trimming shortened V by 5 bases and J by 2 bases, and 13 bases separated the two germline ends. Germline-derived CDR1 and CDR2 are MDHEN and SYDVKM. CDR3 length: 14 amino acids. The chain's CDR3 is CASSPWTETYEQYF. The CDR3 bases are TGTGCCAGCAGTCCCTGGACCGAAACCTACGAGCAGTACTTC.